The 21 T cell receptor beta chains reported below all come from one sample, sequenced in a study of T cells in Graves' hyperthyroidism and ophthalmopathy. Amplified TCR beta CDR3 regions derived from RNA transcripts. The study used the HTBI primer set for a first-round RT-PCR of the TCR CDR3. TCRdb re-called the multiplex PCR reads with MiXCR, one entry per CDR3 protein. This sample carries 500,000 to 750,000 distinct CDR3 sequences, 13% to 15% of them seen once, and the ten largest clones take 6.5% to 9%. Sequencing was done on a sample of blood. These receptors were obtained from a woman under 30 with Graves' ophthalmopathy.

This clonotype was recorded at least ten times. The chain's CDR3 is CATQGESEQYF. The CDR3 bases are TGTGCCACCCAGGGAGAAAGCGAGCAGTACTTC. V is TRBV3-1 and J is TRBJ2-7, with D tentatively TRBD1 or TRBD2 (5 bases each). The CDR3 totals 11 residues. V was clipped by 10 bases and J by 6 bases, with 13 bases between them. Germline lookup yields CDR1 LGHDT and CDR2 YNNKEL (reference sequence).

This clonotype has a handful of counts. V and J are TRBV11-3 and TRBJ2-5; TRBD1 aligns across 8 bases. The junction had 15 bases not matched to a gene; V was cut back by 5 bases and J by 7 bases. There are 16 residues in the CDR3. The germline gives CDR1 SGHNT, CDR2 YENEEA. CDR3 sequence (DNA): TGTGCCAGCAGCGTAAGGGACAGGACGGCTCAGGGGACCCAGTACTTC. Protein product: CASSVRDRTAQGTQYF.

The chain joins TRBV4-1 to TRBJ2-5, with 7 bases identical to TRBD1. The CDR3 extends over 15 amino acids. Germline V gives CDR1 MGHRA, CDR2 YSYEKL. V was clipped by 1 base and J by 5 bases; unmatched bases: 7. The CDR3 here is CASSQGMTGLETQYF. The CDR3 region has the DNA TGCGCCAGCAGCCAAGGCATGACAGGGTTGGAGACCCAGTACTTC.

This clonotype was seen repeatedly, ten times or more. V gene TRBV12-3 or TRBV12-4 combines with J gene TRBJ2-3; the match to TRBD1 covers 9 bases. V dropped 7 bases and J dropped 5; count of bases not matched to a gene: 13. CDR3 length equals 16 residues. The CDR3 region is CASTETGGAGRDTQYF. For the CDR3, the DNA is TGTGCCAGCACCGAAACAGGGGGCGCGGGAAGAGATACGCAGTATTTT.

This clonotype was observed a few times. J is TRBJ1-2 and V is TRBV24-1; TRBD1 matches at 9 bases. Trimming removed 0 bases from V and 5 bases from J; junction bases left unmatched: 15. Germline V gene data show CDR1 as KGHDR and CDR2 as SFDVKD. This CDR3 region has 19 residues. The CDR3, as DNA: TGTGCCACCAGTGATTTGCAAGCCGACAGGGGGAATAATCTGTATGGCTACACCTTC. Residues: CATSDLQADRGNNLYGYTF.

This clonotype was seen a handful of times. The rearrangement joins TRBV7-3 to TRBJ2-3; 8 bases line up with TRBD2. This CDR3 is built from 16 residues. Unmatched junction bases numbered 8, after V lost 2 bases and J lost 4 bases. Germline V gene sequence: CDR1 SGHTA, CDR2 FQGTGA. The DNA for the CDR3 is TGTGCCAGCAGCTTATACGGGACTAGTCATCCAGATACGCAGTATTTT. Encoded protein: CASSLYGTSHPDTQYF.

The chain carries TRBV29-1 and TRBJ1-2; D is unresolved. The CDR3 is 11 amino acids. Between the trimmed V and J ends, which lost 4 bases and 3 bases, there was a span of 6 bases. Germline CDR1 reads SQVTM; CDR2 reads ANQGSEA. CDR3 residues: CSVGRDYGYTF. The DNA of the CDR3 is TGCAGCGTTGGGCGAGACTATGGCTACACCTTC.

This clonotype was seen more than once but under ten times. This could be a read error, since a much larger clone is one nucleotide away. V gene TRBV28 combines with J gene TRBJ2-7; 11 nucleotides align to TRBD2. CDR3 length: 19 amino acids. Germline-derived CDR1 and CDR2 are MDHEN and SYDVKM. V lost 1 base and J lost 2; bases outside the gene matches: 13. In DNA, the CDR3 is TGTGCCAGCAGTTTATCGGCTCGTGATAGCGGGAGGGCCCCCTACGAGCAGTACTTC. Amino acids: CASSLSARDSGRAPYEQYF.

This clonotype was counted many times. The CDR3 reads CASSLGLVGQGPGYGYTF. CDR3 in DNA: TGTGCCAGCAGCTTAGGTCTAGTAGGGCAGGGGCCTGGGTATGGCTACACCTTC. This rearrangement joins TRBV7-2 to TRBJ1-2; D may be TRBD1 (6 bases). V dropped 1 base and J dropped 5 bases, with 23 bases sitting between them. The CDR3 loop spans 18 amino acids. Germline loops: CDR1 SGHTA, CDR2 FQGNSA.

The sample holds many counts of this clonotype. The rearrangement links TRBV29-1 to TRBJ2-7; a possible D gene is TRBD2 (6 bases). V was clipped by 8 bases and J by 3 bases, with 14 bases between them. Germline V gene lookup returns CDR1 SQVTM and CDR2 ANQGSEA. The CDR3 has 12 amino acids. CDR3 amino acids: CSTRGKGYEQYF. The CDR3 coding sequence is TGCAGCACTCGCGGGAAAGGCTACGAGCAGTACTTC.

The gene calls are TRBV6-1 and TRBJ2-1, with 12 positions matching TRBD2. Germline CDR1 reads MNHNS; CDR2 reads SASEGT. Germline trimming cut 6 bases from V and 5 bases from J; bases unmatched to any gene: 5. The CDR3 is made up of 15 amino acids. The chain's CDR3 is CASRKGLAGNNEQFF. The CDR3 nucleotides are TGTGCCAGCAGAAAGGGACTAGCGGGCAACAATGAGCAGTTCTTC.

This clonotype appeared many times. The chain employs TRBV20-1 and TRBJ1-5; D gene ambiguous. The CDR3 runs to 13 residues. Germline V gene data show CDR1 as DFQATT and CDR2 as SNEGSKA (reference sequence). V lost 3 bases to trimming and J lost 6 bases, with 12 bases between them. The chain's CDR3 is CSASKGWGQPQHF. Here the CDR3 DNA reads TGCAGTGCTAGTAAGGGATGGGGTCAGCCCCAGCATTTT.

In this sample, this clonotype turned up many times. This chain links TRBV7-2 with TRBJ2-7; D is possibly TRBD1 (6 bases). Germline V gene sequence: CDR1 SGHTA, CDR2 FQGNSA. The CDR3 is made up of 12 amino acids. The V gene lost 4 bases and the J gene lost 6 bases, with 10 bases spanning the gap. The CDR3, as DNA: TGTGCCAGCAGCTCCGGACAGTTCGAGCAGTACTTC. Translating it yields CASSSGQFEQYF. Supplemented by reference TRBV7-2 and TRBJ2-7, the full variable domain reads GAGVSQSPSNKVTEKGKDVELRCDPISGHTALYWYRQSLGQGLEFLIYFQGNSAPDKSGLPSDRFSAERTGGSVSTLTIQRTQQEDSAVYLCASSSGQFEQYFGPGTRLTVT.

This clonotype was counted many times. The chain employs TRBV4-2 and TRBJ2-5, with D tentatively TRBD2 (5 bases). Germline V gives CDR1 LGHNA, CDR2 YNFKEQ. V lost 4 bases to trimming and J lost 2 bases, with 17 bases between them. This CDR3 is 16 amino acids long. The CDR3 protein is CASSLGRLAPQETQYF. CDR3 coding DNA: TGTGCCAGCAGCCTGGGCCGCCTAGCACCACAAGAGACCCAGTACTTC.

This clonotype was seen ten or more times. The rearrangement uses TRBV30 and TRBJ1-1; the match to TRBD1 covers 9 bases. The V segment lost 2 bases and the J segment 4 bases; nucleotides outside the gene matches: 2. This CDR3 spans 13 amino acids. Germline V gene data show CDR1 as GTSNPN and CDR2 as SVGIG (reference sequence). This CDR3 is CAWSSTGGTEAFF. The CDR3, as DNA: TGTGCCTGGAGTTCGACAGGGGGCACTGAAGCTTTCTTT.

A few counts support this clonotype. The chain couples TRBV6-2 or TRBV6-3 to TRBJ2-1; 8 positions agree with TRBD2. Germline CDR1 reads MNHEY; CDR2 reads SVGEGT. The V gene end was trimmed by 7 bases and the J gene end by 0 bases; junction bases not matched to a gene: 5. This CDR3 comprises 15 residues. CDR3 in DNA: TGTGCCAGCAACTACGGGGGGGCCTCCTACAATGAGCAGTTCTTC. Amino acids: CASNYGGASYNEQFF.

This clonotype was counted many times. The rearrangement joins TRBV7-9 to TRBJ2-5; 14 bases map to TRBD2. The trim removed 5 bases at V and 5 bases at J, leaving 4 bases unmatched. From germline, CDR1 is SEHNR and CDR2 FQNEAQ (reference sequence). The CDR3 has 15 amino acids. The CDR3 spells CASSLGLAGVETQYF. DNA for the CDR3: TGTGCCAGCAGCCTGGGACTAGCGGGAGTGGAGACCCAGTACTTC.

This clonotype was observed many times. V gene TRBV20-1 combines with J gene TRBJ2-7; 7 bases agree with TRBD2. The CDR3 extends over 15 amino acids. Per the germline V gene, CDR1 is DFQATT and CDR2 is SNEGSKA (reference sequence). With 2 bases clipped from V and 4 bases from J, the junction kept 11 bases outside the gene matches. CDR3 nucleotide sequence: TGCAGTGCTAGACCCTTTACTGGGAGGGCATACGAGCAGTACTTC. As protein: CSARPFTGRAYEQYF.

At least ten counts were recorded for this clonotype. The rearrangement uses TRBV9 and TRBJ2-7, with 9 bases that match TRBD1. Unmatched junction bases numbered 11, after V lost 5 bases and J lost 5 bases. The length of the CDR3 is 15 residues. From germline, CDR1 is SGDLS and CDR2 YYNGEE. The CDR3 DNA reads TGTGCCAGCAGTCGGGACAGGGCGAAGGGTCACGAGCAGTACTTC. Translated: CASSRDRAKGHEQYF.

This clonotype showed up many times. This chain uses TRBV28 with TRBJ2-1, with TRBD2 identical over 7 bases. Looked up from germline, CDR1 is MDHEN and CDR2 is SYDVKM. The CDR3 runs 14 residues. Losses at the gene ends were 2 bases for V and 5 bases for J; bases not matched to a gene: 3. Here the CDR3 DNA reads TGTGCCAGCAGTTTACGAGGGACTAACAATGAGCAGTTCTTC. Protein product: CASSLRGTNNEQFF.

This clonotype was seen only a few times. J is TRBJ1-6 and V is TRBV7-2; 7 bases are shared with TRBD1. The CDR3 totals 14 residues. In germline, CDR1 is SGHTA, CDR2 FQGNSA. V dropped 10 bases and J dropped 6; count of bases not matched to a gene: 9. This CDR3 is CAIRPGQTNSPLHF. DNA of the CDR3: TGTGCCATCAGGCCGGGACAGACTAATTCACCCCTCCACTTT.